This TCR beta chain was found in a study of CD4 T cells in relation to SARS-CoV-2 and coronaviruses. Study results and limitations: In around 60% of donors, memory CD4+ clonotypes crossrecognized SARS-CoV-2 and at least one common cold coronavirus spike.

Before the COVID-19 pandemic, during about 2010-2018, CD4+ T cells were taken from unexposed donors. CD4+ T cells were isolated from the cells after about 11 days of culture. Cultures received half-medium IL-2 refreshes on days 3 and 7. The CDR3 runs to 15 residues. V shed 2 bases and J shed 4 bases, with 14 bases lying between them. The germline CDR1 and CDR2 sequences are SNHLY and FYNNEI. Clones were read by immunoSEQ multiplex PCR, and TCRdb kept only the in-frame ones, dropping some. The sample lists more than 20,000 clones, more than 60% occurring once. Concerning this clone: Its antigen is still unknown.

The clonotype comes from a human donor in good health. Sequencing used CD4+ T cells from PBMCs, cultured in vitro. The chain has TRBV2 and TRBJ1-1, with D possibly TRBD1 on 6 matching bases. CDR3 DNA sequence: TGTGCCAGCAGTGAATATGGCAGGGGAGGCACTGAAGCTTTCTTT. This sequence encodes CASSEYGRGGTEAFF.